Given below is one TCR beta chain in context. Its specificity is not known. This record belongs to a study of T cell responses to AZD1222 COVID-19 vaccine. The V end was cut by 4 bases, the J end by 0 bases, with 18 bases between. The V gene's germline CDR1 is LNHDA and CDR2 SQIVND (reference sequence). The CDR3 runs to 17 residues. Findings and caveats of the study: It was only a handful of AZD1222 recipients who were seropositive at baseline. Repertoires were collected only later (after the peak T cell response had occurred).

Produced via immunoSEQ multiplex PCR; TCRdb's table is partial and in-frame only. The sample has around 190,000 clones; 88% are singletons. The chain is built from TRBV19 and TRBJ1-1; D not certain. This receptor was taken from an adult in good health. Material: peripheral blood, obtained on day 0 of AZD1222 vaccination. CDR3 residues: CASSTHPGQAMNTEAFF. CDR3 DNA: TGTGCCAGTAGTACCCATCCCGGGCAGGCCATGAACACTGAAGCTTTCTTT. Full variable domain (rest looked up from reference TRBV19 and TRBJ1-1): DGGITQSPKYLFRKEGQNVTLSCEQNLNHDAMYWYRQDPGQGLRLIYYSQIVNDFQKGDIAEGYSVSREKKESFPLTVTSAQKNPTAFYLCASSTHPGQAMNTEAFFGQGTRLTVV.